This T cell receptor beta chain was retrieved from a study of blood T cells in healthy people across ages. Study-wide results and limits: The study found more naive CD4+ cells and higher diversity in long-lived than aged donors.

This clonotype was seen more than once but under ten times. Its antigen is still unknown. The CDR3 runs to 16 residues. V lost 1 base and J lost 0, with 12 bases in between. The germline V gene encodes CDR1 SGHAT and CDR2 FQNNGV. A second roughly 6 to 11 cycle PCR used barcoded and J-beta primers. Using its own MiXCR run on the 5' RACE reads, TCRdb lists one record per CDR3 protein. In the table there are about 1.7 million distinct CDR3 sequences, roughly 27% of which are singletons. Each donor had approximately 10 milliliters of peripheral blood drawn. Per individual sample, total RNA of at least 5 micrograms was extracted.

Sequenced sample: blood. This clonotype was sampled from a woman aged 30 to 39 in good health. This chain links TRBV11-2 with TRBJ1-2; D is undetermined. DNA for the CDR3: TGTGCCAGCAGCTTAGCCCCGGCGGGGACTAACTATGGCTACACCTTC. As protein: CASSLAPAGTNYGYTF.